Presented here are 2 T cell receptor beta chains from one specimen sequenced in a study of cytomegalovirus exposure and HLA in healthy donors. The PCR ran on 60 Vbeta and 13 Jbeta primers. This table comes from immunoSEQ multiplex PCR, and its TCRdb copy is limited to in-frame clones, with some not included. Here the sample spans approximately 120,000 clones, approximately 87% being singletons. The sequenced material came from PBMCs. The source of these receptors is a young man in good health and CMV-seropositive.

CDR3 in amino acids: CAGGGPNTEAFF. The CDR3 DNA follows: TGTGCCGGAGGGGGCCCTAACACTGAAGCTTTCTTT. This chain uses TRBV11-2 with TRBJ1-1; 7 nucleotides agree with TRBD1. Germline CDR1 reads SGHAT; CDR2 reads FQNNGV. CDR3 length: 12 amino acids. With 11 bases clipped from V and 2 bases from J, the junction kept 5 bases outside the gene matches.

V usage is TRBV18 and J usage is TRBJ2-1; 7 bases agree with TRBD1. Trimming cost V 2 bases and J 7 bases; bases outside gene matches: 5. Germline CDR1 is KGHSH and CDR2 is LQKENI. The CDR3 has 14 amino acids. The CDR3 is CASSPFDRENEQFF. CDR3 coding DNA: TGTGCCAGCTCACCATTCGACAGGGAAAATGAGCAGTTCTTC.